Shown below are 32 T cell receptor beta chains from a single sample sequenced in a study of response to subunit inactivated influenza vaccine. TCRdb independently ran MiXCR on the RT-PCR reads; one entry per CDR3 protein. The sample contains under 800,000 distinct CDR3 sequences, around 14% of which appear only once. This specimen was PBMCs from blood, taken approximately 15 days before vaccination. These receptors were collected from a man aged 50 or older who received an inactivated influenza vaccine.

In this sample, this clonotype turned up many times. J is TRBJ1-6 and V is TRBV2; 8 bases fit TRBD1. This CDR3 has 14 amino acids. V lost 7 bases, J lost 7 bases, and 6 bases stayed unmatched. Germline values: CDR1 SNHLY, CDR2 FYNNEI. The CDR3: CASKLDRANSPLHF. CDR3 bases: TGTGCCAGCAAGCTGGACAGGGCCAATTCACCCCTCCACTTT.

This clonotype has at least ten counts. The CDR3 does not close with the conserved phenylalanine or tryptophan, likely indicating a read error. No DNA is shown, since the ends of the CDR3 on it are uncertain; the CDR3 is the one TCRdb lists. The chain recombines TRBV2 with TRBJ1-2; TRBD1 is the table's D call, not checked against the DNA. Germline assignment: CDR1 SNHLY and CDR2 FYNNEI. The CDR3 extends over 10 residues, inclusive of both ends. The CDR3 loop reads CANLIGGTLS.

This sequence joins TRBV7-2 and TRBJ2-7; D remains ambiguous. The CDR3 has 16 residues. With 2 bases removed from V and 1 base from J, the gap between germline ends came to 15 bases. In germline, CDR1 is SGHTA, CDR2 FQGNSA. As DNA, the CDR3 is TGTGCCAGCAGCTTAATGGCAGCGTCCTTTTCCTACGAGCAGTACTTC. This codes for CASSLMAASFSYEQYF.

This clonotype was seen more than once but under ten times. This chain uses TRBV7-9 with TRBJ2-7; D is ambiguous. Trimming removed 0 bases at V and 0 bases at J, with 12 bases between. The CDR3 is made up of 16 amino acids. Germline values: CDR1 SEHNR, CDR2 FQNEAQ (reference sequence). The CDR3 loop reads CASSLAQAGFSYEQYF. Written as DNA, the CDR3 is TGTGCCAGCAGCTTAGCGCAGGCAGGTTTCTCCTACGAGCAGTACTTC.

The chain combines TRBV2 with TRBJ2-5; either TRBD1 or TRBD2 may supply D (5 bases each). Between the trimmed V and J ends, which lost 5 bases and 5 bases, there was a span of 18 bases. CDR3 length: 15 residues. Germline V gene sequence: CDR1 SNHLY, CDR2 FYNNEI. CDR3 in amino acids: CASSFWGSRGETQYF. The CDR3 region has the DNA TGTGCCAGCAGTTTTTGGGGGAGCCGTGGCGAGACCCAGTACTTC.

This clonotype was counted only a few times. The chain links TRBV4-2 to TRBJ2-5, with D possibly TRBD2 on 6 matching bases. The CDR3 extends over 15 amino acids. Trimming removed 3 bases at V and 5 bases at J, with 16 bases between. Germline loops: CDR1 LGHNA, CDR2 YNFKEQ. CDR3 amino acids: CASSHRLGIEETQYF. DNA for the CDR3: TGTGCCAGCAGCCACCGACTAGGAATTGAGGAGACCCAGTACTTC.

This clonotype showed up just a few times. The CDR3 here is CASSRESNTEAFF. In nucleotides, the CDR3 is TGTGCCAGCAGCCGGGAATCGAACACTGAAGCTTTCTTT. The rearrangement uses TRBV7-9 and TRBJ1-1; D is uncertain. With 5 bases removed from V and 1 base from J, the gap between germline ends came to 8 bases. This CDR3 comprises 13 residues. Germline assignment: CDR1 SEHNR and CDR2 FQNEAQ (reference sequence).

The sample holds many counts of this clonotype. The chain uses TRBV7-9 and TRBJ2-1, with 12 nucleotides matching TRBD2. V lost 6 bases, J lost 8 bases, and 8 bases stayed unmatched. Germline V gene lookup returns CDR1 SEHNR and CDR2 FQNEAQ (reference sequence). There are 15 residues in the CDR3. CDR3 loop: CASRGLAGTSHEQFF. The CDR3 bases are TGTGCCAGCAGAGGACTAGCGGGGACCAGCCATGAGCAGTTCTTC.

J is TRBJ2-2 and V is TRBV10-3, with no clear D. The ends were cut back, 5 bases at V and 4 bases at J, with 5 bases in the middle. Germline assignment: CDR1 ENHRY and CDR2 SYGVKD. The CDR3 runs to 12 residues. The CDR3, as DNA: TGTGCCATCAGTTCGGGCACCGGGGAGCTGTTTTTT. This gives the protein CAISSGTGELFF.

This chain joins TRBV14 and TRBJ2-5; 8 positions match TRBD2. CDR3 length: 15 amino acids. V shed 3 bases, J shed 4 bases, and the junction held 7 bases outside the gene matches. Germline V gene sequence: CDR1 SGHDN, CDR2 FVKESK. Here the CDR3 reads CASSHGGRPPETQYF. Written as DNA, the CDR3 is TGTGCCAGCAGCCATGGCGGGAGGCCCCCAGAGACCCAGTACTTC.

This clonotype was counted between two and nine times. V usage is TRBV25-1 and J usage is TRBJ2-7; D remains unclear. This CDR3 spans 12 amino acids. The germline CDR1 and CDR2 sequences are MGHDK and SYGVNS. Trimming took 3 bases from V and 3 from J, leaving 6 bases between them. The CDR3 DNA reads TGTGCCAGCAGTGAGGCCGACTACGAGCAGTACTTC. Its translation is CASSEADYEQYF.

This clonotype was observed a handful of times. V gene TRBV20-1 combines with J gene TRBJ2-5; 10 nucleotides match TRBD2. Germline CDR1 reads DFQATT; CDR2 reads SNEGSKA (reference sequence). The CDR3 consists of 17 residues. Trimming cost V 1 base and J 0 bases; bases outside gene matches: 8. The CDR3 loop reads CSARGLAGAGYQETQYF. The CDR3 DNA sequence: TGCAGTGCTAGAGGGCTAGCGGGAGCAGGGTACCAAGAGACCCAGTACTTC.

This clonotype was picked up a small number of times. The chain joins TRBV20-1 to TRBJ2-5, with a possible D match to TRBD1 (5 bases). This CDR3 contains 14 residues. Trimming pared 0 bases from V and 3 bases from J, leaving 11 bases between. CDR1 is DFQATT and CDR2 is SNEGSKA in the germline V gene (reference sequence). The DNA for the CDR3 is TGCAGTGCTAGAGATCCCCCAGGGAAAGAGACCCAGTACTTC. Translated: CSARDPPGKETQYF.

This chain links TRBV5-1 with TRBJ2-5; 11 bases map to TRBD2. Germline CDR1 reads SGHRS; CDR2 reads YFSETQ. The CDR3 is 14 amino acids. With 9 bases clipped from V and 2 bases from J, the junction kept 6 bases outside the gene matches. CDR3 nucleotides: TGCGCCACACAGGGGACTAGCGGACAAGAGACCCAGTACTTC. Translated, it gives CATQGTSGQETQYF.

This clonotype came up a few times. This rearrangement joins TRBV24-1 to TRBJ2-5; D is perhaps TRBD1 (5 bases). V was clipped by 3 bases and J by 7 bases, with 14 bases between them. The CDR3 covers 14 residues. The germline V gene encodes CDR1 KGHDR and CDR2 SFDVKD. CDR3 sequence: CATSDPARAGTQYF. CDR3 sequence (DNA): TGTGCCACCAGTGATCCAGCCAGGGCAGGGACCCAGTACTTC.

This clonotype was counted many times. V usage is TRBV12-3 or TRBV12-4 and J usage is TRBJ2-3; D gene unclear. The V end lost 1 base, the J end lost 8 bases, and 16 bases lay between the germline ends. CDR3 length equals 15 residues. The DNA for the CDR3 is TGTGCCAGCAGTTTAGTCGTGAGATCGTGGGCTACGCAGTATTTT. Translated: CASSLVVRSWATQYF.

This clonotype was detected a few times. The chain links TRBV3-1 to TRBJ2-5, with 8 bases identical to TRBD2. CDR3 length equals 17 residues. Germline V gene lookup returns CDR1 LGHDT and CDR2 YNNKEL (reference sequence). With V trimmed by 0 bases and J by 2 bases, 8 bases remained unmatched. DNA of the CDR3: TGTGCCAGCAGCCAAGATCAAGGGCGGGGGGTACAAGAGACCCAGTACTTC. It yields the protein CASSQDQGRGVQETQYF.

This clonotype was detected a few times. The CDR3 nucleotides read TGTGCCTTGGACAGGGCCACAGATACGCAGTATTTT. Residues: CALDRATDTQYF. This chain connects TRBV30 to TRBJ2-3; 8 bases are shared with TRBD1. Trimming at V came to 7 bases and at J to 2 bases, leaving 2 bases not matched to a gene. Germline V CDR1 and CDR2: GTSNPN, SVGIG (reference sequence). This CDR3 is built from 12 residues. The entire variable domain, with the rest obtained from reference TRBV30 and TRBJ2-3, is as follows: SQTIHQWPATLVQPVGSPLSLECTVEGTSNPNLYWYRQAAGRGLQLLFYSVGIGQISSEVPQNLSASRPQDRQFILSSKKLLLSDSGFYLCALDRATDTQYFGPGTRLTVL.

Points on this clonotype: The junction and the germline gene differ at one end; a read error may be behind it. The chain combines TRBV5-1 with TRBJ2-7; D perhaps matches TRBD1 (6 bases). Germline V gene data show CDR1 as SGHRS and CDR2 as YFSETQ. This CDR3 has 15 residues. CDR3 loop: CSSSLHNTGINEQYF. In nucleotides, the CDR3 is TGCTCCAGCAGCTTGCACAACACAGGGATTAACGAGCAGTACTTC.

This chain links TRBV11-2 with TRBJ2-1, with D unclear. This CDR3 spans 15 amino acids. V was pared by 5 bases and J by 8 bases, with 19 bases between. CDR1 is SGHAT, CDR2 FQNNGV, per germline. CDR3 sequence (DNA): TGTGCCAGCAGCCAAAAGTATCCGGGTAAGGATGAGCAGTTCTTC. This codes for CASSQKYPGKDEQFF. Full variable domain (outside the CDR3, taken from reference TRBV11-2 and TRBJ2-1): EAGVAQSPRYKIIEKRQSVAFWCNPISGHATLYWYQQILGQGPKLLIQFQNNGVVDDSQLPKDRFSAERLKGVDSTLKIQPAKLEDSAVYLCASSQKYPGKDEQFFGPGTRLTVL.

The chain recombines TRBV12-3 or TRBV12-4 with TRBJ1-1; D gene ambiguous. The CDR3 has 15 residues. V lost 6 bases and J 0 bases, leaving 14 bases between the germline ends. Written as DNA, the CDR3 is TGTGCCAGCAGCCCCTTCTCCTCTATGAACACTGAAGCTTTCTTT. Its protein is CASSPFSSMNTEAFF.

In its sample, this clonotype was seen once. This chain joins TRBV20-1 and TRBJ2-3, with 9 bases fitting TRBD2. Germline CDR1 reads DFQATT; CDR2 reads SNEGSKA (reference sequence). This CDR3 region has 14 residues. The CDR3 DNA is TGCATTGCACTCGGGAGCGGGAGGCCAGATACGCAGTATTTT. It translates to CIALGSGRPDTQYF.

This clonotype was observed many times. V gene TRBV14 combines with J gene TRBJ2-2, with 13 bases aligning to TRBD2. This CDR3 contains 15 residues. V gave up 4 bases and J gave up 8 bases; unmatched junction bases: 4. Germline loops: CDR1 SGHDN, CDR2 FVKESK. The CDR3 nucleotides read TGTGCCAGCAGCCTACGGACTAGCGGGAGAGGGGAGCTGTTTTTT. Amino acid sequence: CASSLRTSGRGELFF.

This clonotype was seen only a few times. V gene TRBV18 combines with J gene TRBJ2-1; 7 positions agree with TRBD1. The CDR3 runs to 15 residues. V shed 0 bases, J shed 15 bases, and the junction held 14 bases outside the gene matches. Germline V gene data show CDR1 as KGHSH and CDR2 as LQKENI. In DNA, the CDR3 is TGTGCCAGCTCACCACCATCTAAGACAGGGAAACTTGGGTTCTTC. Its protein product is CASSPPSKTGKLGFF.

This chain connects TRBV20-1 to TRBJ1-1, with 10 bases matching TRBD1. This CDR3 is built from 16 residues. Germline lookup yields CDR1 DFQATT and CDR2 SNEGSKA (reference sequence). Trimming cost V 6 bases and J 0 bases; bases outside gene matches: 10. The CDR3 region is CSATAPGQGLNTEAFF. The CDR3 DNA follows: TGCAGTGCGACGGCCCCGGGACAGGGGTTGAACACTGAAGCTTTCTTT.

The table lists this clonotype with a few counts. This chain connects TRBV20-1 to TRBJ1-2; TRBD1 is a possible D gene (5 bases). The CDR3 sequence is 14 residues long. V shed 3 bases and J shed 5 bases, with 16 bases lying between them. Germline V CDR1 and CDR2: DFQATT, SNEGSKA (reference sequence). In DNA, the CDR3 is TGCAGTGCTAGGCCGCCGGGACTCCTGTATGGCTACACCTTC. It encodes CSARPPGLLYGYTF.

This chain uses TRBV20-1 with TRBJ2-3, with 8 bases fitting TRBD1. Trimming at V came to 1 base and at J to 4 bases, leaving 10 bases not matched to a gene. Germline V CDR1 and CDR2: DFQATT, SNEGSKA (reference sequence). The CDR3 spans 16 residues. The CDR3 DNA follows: TGCAGTGCTAGAGCCCTGGACAGGGCAGTGCCAGATACGCAGTATTTT. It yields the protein CSARALDRAVPDTQYF.

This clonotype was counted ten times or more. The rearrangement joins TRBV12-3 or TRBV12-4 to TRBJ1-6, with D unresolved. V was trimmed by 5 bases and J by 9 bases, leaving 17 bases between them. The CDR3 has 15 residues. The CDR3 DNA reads TGTGCCAGCAGTAACACCGGGATAAAAGGTTCACCCCTCCACTTT. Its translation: CASSNTGIKGSPLHF.

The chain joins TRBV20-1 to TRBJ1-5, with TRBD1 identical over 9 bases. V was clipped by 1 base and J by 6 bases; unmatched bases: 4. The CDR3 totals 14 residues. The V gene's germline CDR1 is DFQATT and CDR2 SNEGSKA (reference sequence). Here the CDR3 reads CSARGTGGFQPQHF. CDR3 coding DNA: TGCAGTGCTAGAGGTACAGGGGGCTTTCAGCCCCAGCATTTT.

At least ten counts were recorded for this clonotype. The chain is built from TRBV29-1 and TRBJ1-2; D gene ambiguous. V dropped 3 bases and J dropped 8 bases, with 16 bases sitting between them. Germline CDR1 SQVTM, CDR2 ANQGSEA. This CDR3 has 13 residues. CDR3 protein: CSVEATPRGGYTF. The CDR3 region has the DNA TGCAGCGTTGAGGCCACTCCCCGGGGAGGCTACACCTTC.

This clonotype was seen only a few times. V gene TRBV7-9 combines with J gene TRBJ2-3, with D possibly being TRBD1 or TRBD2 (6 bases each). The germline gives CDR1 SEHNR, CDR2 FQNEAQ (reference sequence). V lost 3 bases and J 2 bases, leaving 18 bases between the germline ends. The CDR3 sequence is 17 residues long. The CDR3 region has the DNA TGTGCCAGCAGCTTCCCCCAGGGGAGGTTGGACACAGATACGCAGTATTTT. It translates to CASSFPQGRLDTDTQYF.

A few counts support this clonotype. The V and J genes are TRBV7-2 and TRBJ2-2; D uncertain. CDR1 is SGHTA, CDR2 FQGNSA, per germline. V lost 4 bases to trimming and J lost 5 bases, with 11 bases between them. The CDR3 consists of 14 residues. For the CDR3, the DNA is TGTGCCAGCAGCTCACGGTTTGGTACCGGGGAGCTGTTTTTT. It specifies CASSSRFGTGELFF.